This TCR beta chain was identified during a study of blood T cell repertoires in COVID-19. Study overall: Collection of acute and convalescent COVID-19 samples took place in the United States, Italy and Spain. PBMCs, B-cell-depleted T cells, or T cells provided the cDNA or gDNA that made up the material.

Enrolled during active infection, Seattle patients were then followed longitudinally. This clone came up a few times. The authors' processing: For nucleated cells, counts were estimated from reference gene primer amplification. Libraries were prepared by immunoSEQ multiplex PCR; TCRdb keeps only in-frame clonotypes and omits some of them. V and J calls plus clone size are reproduced from that table; the DNA served to infer D and trimming. The sample has over 150,000 clones, about 86% seen once. The length of the CDR3 is 17 residues. The origin of this receptor is a woman in her sixties or seventies with COVID-19, enrolled during active disease. This chain uses TRBV12-2 with TRBJ2-7; no check of the table's D call, TRBD2, against the DNA was made. TRBV12-2 corresponds to a pseudogene. The material sequenced was peripheral blood. Here the CDR3 DNA reads TGTGCAAGTCGCAAGAGAATATCTGGGACTAGGCACTACGAGCAGTACTTC. Translation gives CASRKRISGTRHYEQYF.